Following are 19 T cell receptor beta chains from one sample sequenced in a study of blood T cell repertoires in COVID-19. Here immunoSEQ multiplex PCR was the method, and the copy in TCRdb shows in-frame clones only, minus some. The table lists 150,000 to 160,000 clones, 70% to 85% of them singletons. The sample was peripheral blood. These TCRs come from a woman between 50 and 59 years old with acute or convalescent COVID-19.

The rearrangement links TRBV5-8 to TRBJ1-3; no clear D. CDR3 length equals 12 residues. The germline V gene encodes CDR1 SGHTS and CDR2 YDEGEE. V was pared by 4 bases and J by 7 bases, with 9 bases between. CDR3 in DNA: TGTGCCAGCAGCCTGAGGGATAACACCATATATTTT. It encodes CASSLRDNTIYF.

The chain combines TRBV3-1 (or the pseudogene TRBV3-2) with TRBJ2-1; 8 positions agree with TRBD1. The CDR3 is 20 amino acids. CDR1 LGHDT and CDR2 YNNKEL come from the germline V gene (reference sequence). After removal of 0 bases from V and 8 bases from J, the junction contained 21 bases not matched to a gene. This CDR3 is CASSQDRDRRSPPRIDEQFF. The CDR3 region has the DNA TGTGCCAGCAGCCAAGACCGGGACAGGAGATCCCCGCCGCGGATCGATGAGCAGTTCTTC.

This chain links TRBV28 with TRBJ1-5; TRBD1 agrees at 11 bases. CDR1 is MDHEN, CDR2 SYDVKM, per germline. The CDR3 runs 14 residues. J gave up 6 bases and V 11 bases, and 9 bases lay outside the gene matches. The CDR3 nucleotides are TGTGCCGGTTGCCGGACAGGGGGCATTCAGCCCCAGCATTTT. Amino acid sequence: CAGCRTGGIQPQHF.

The CDR3 DNA is TGTGCCAGCAGCTTGACAGGTGTCACAGATACGCAGTATTTT. Protein sequence: CASSLTGVTDTQYF. The chain has TRBV6-6 and TRBJ2-3; TRBD1 might be the D (6 bases). Germline V gives CDR1 MNHNY, CDR2 SVGAGI (reference sequence). Trimming cost V 6 bases and J 2 bases, with 12 bases left between them. The length of the CDR3 is 14 residues.

This rearrangement joins TRBV11-1 to TRBJ2-1; tentative D call: TRBD1 (5 bases). Germline V gene sequence: CDR1 SGHAT, CDR2 FQDESV (reference sequence). The V end was cut by 4 bases, the J end by 4 bases, with 11 bases between. This CDR3 is 14 amino acids long. The CDR3 protein is CASSSQGSYNEQFF. CDR3 bases: TGTGCCAGCAGCTCTCAGGGAAGTTACAATGAGCAGTTCTTC.

The J gene is TRBJ2-3, the V gene TRBV7-2; D possibly corresponds to TRBD1 (6 bases). V shed 1 base and J shed 4 bases, with 6 bases lying between them. Germline CDR1 SGHTA, CDR2 FQGNSA. The CDR3 is made up of 13 amino acids. The CDR3 coding sequence is TGTGCCAGCAGCTTAGAGGGGGCAGATACGCAGTATTTT. Translation: CASSLEGADTQYF.

V usage is TRBV28 and J usage is TRBJ2-7; possible D gene TRBD1, 5 bases. V was trimmed by 7 bases and J by 2 bases, leaving 15 bases between them. The CDR3 runs to 14 residues. The germline gives CDR1 MDHEN, CDR2 SYDVKM. Written as DNA, the CDR3 is TGTGCCAGCACCGTAAGGGGTTTTCCCTACGAGCAGTACTTC. Protein product: CASTVRGFPYEQYF.

The chain's CDR3 is CASSLTTGGKRYNEQFF. The CDR3 DNA reads as TGTGCCAGCAGCCTGACTACAGGGGGGAAGAGGTACAATGAGCAGTTCTTC. V and J are TRBV11-2 and TRBJ2-1, with TRBD1 matching 8 bases. The CDR3 spans 17 residues. Per the germline V gene, CDR1 is SGHAT and CDR2 is FQNNGV. V dropped 5 bases and J dropped 4; count of bases not matched to a gene: 13. Using reference TRBV11-2 and TRBJ2-1 for the parts outside the CDR3, the full variable domain is EAGVAQSPRYKIIEKRQSVAFWCNPISGHATLYWYQQILGQGPKLLIQFQNNGVVDDSQLPKDRFSAERLKGVDSTLKIQPAKLEDSAVYLCASSLTTGGKRYNEQFFGPGTRLTVL.

This clone was recorded a few times. V is TRBV19 and J is TRBJ1-3; TRBD1 agrees at 12 bases. The length of the CDR3 is 15 residues. The germline V gene encodes CDR1 LNHDA and CDR2 SQIVND (reference sequence). Unmatched junction bases numbered 5, after V lost 10 bases and J lost 1 base. CDR3: CATRDRGLSGNTIYF. The CDR3 nucleotides read TGTGCCACCCGGGACAGGGGGCTTTCTGGAAACACCATATATTTT. The variable domain in full, completed from reference TRBV19 and TRBJ1-3, reads DGGITQSPKYLFRKEGQNVTLSCEQNLNHDAMYWYRQDPGQGLRLIYYSQIVNDFQKGDIAEGYSVSREKKESFPLTVTSAQKNPTAFYLCATRDRGLSGNTIYFGEGSWLTVV.

In the case of this clone: Other DNA variants within this sample encode the same CDR3. This chain links TRBV19 with TRBJ2-5; 11 bases match TRBD2. The V gene end was trimmed by 5 bases and the J gene end by 5 bases; junction bases not matched to a gene: 1. Germline CDR1 and CDR2: LNHDA and SQIVND (reference sequence). The CDR3 runs to 13 residues. The DNA of the CDR3 is TGTGCCAGTAGTCTAGCGGGAGGCGAGACCCAGTACTTC. Its translation: CASSLAGGETQYF.

The V and J genes are TRBV28 and TRBJ2-5; TRBD2 is a possible D gene (6 bases). This CDR3 is built from 15 residues. The germline V gene encodes CDR1 MDHEN and CDR2 SYDVKM. Trimming removed 5 bases from V and 5 bases from J, with 18 bases in between. CDR3 amino acids: CASSPGGVSRETQYF. Here the CDR3 DNA reads TGTGCCAGCAGTCCCGGGGGAGTCTCCCGGGAGACCCAGTACTTC.

A single count supports this clone. V and J are TRBV5-4 and TRBJ2-2; a weak D match, TRBD1 (6 bases). Germline lookup yields CDR1 SGHNT and CDR2 YYREEE (reference sequence). This CDR3 is built from 16 residues. V was cut by 4 bases and J by 4 bases, with 17 bases left in between. CDR3 in DNA: TGTGCCAGCAGCGGGGCCGGGACACTAACCACCGGGGAGCTGTTTTTT. Protein: CASSGAGTLTTGELFF.

This sequence joins TRBV6-5 and TRBJ2-1; a weak D match, TRBD1 (7 bases). V was clipped by 11 bases and J by 2 bases, with 13 bases between them. Germline-derived CDR1 and CDR2 are MNHEY and SVGAGI. The CDR3 length is 13 residues. CDR3 in amino acids: CAGGTDPYNEQFF. The CDR3 coding sequence is TGTGCCGGAGGGACAGATCCCTACAATGAGCAGTTCTTC.

The chain is built from TRBV19 and TRBJ2-2; 11 nucleotides match TRBD2. Unmatched junction bases numbered 7, after V lost 6 bases and J lost 4 bases. CDR1 is LNHDA, CDR2 SQIVND, per germline (reference sequence). The CDR3 runs 16 residues. CDR3 residues: CASRASGTSGTGELFF. The CDR3, as DNA: TGTGCCAGTAGAGCTTCCGGGACTAGCGGCACCGGGGAGCTGTTTTTT.

The V call is TRBV6-5, the J call TRBJ1-1; the match to TRBD1 covers 7 bases. Germline V gene data show CDR1 as MNHEY and CDR2 as SVGAGI. Trimming at V came to 7 bases and at J to 0 bases, leaving 5 bases not matched to a gene. The CDR3 runs to 14 residues. CDR3 nucleotide sequence: TGTGCCAGCATCAAGACAGGGATGAACACTGAAGCTTTCTTT. Translated: CASIKTGMNTEAFF.

V and J are TRBV11-2 and TRBJ2-7, with 11 bases identical to TRBD1. The CDR3 sequence is 15 residues long. The germline V gene encodes CDR1 SGHAT and CDR2 FQNNGV. V was pared by 4 bases and J by 5 bases, with 7 bases of the junction left unmatched. The CDR3 loop is CASSSSGQGVDEQYF. The CDR3 coding sequence is TGTGCCAGCAGCTCGTCGGGACAGGGGGTAGACGAGCAGTACTTC. The whole variable domain, filled in from reference TRBV11-2 and TRBJ2-7, reads EAGVAQSPRYKIIEKRQSVAFWCNPISGHATLYWYQQILGQGPKLLIQFQNNGVVDDSQLPKDRFSAERLKGVDSTLKIQPAKLEDSAVYLCASSSSGQGVDEQYFGPGTRLTVT.

CDR3 nucleotide sequence: TGTGCCAGCCCCACTACGTTAAGGACAGGGGGGAGCACAGATACGCAGTATTTT. Its translation: CASPTTLRTGGSTDTQYF. This rearrangement joins TRBV5-8 to TRBJ2-3; 10 nucleotides match TRBD1. V dropped 7 bases and J dropped 0; count of bases not matched to a gene: 14. Germline lookup yields CDR1 SGHTS and CDR2 YDEGEE. CDR3 size: 18 residues. Looking up the rest from reference TRBV5-8 and TRBJ2-3 gives the full variable domain: EAGVTQSPTHLIKTRGQQATLRCSPISGHTSVYWYQQALGLGLQFLLWYDEGEERNRGNFPPRFSGRQFPNYSSELNVNALELEDSALYLCASPTTLRTGGSTDTQYFGPGTRLTVL.

The rearrangement links TRBV3-1 (or the pseudogene TRBV3-2) to TRBJ2-6; D gene ambiguous. This CDR3 spans 14 amino acids. Trimming left V 4 bases short and J 4 bases short, with 8 bases between. Germline CDR1 is LGHDT and CDR2 is YNNKEL (reference sequence). The CDR3 region has the DNA TGTGCCAGCAGCCCTGTTTCGGGGGCCAACGTCCTGACTTTC. Protein product: CASSPVSGANVLTF.

The chain links TRBV9 to TRBJ1-2, with 7 bases fitting TRBD1. CDR3 length: 16 residues. Germline V gene data show CDR1 as SGDLS and CDR2 as YYNGEE. Trimming took 0 bases from V and 8 from J; bases not matched to a gene: 13. The CDR3 spells CASSVALTGEVGGYTF. The CDR3 region has the DNA TGTGCCAGCAGCGTAGCCCTTACAGGGGAAGTTGGAGGCTACACCTTC.